This T cell receptor (beta chain) was sequenced during a study of vaccination and CD4 T cells after COVID-19. Between the trimmed V and J ends, which lost 2 bases and 0 bases, there was a span of 4 bases. The CDR3 consists of 13 residues. The germline V gene encodes CDR1 ENHRY and CDR2 SYGVKD. Comment on this clonotype: What it binds is unknown.

The treatment: roughly ten-day PBMC culture with coronavirus spike peptide pools or control peptides (ViraFEST assay). Scientists ran DNA taken from cultured CD4+ T cells through the Oncomine TCR Beta short-read assay for sequencing. MiXCR, applied by TCRdb to the PCR reads, yields one record per CDR3 protein. This table holds some 21,000 distinct CDR3 sequences, under 60% found once. This rearrangement joins TRBV10-3 to TRBJ1-1; no definite D call. This TCR derives from a human donor who had recovered from COVID-19. Source material: CD4+ T cells from blood, cultured in vitro. CDR3 protein: CAISELMNTEAFF. The DNA for the CDR3 is TGTGCCATCAGTGAGCTCATGAACACTGAAGCTTTCTTT.